This T cell receptor beta chain comes out of a study of cytomegalovirus exposure and HLA in healthy donors. General study points: Beyond CMV serostatus, there was no information to go on about immune exposure.

Researchers ran the PCR with 60 Vbeta and 13 Jbeta primers. The assay was immunoSEQ multiplex PCR, and TCRdb's table has in-frame clones only and misses some. The sample includes 200,000 to 250,000 clones, 80% to 85% of them seen just once. The CDR3 has 15 residues. With 4 bases clipped from V and 4 bases from J, the junction kept 4 bases outside the gene matches. The V gene's germline CDR1 is MGHRA and CDR2 YSYEKL. A note on this clone: What it binds is unknown.

The sequence was obtained from a woman aged 40 to 50 in good health and CMV-seronegative. The sequenced material came from PBMCs. V and J are TRBV4-1 and TRBJ2-3, with TRBD1 matching 11 bases. CDR3 DNA: TGCGCCAGCAGCCCCGGGACAGGGGGTTCAGATACGCAGTATTTT. Translated, it gives CASSPGTGGSDTQYF.